This T cell receptor (beta chain) derives from a study of beta chain features in type 1 diabetes. Overall study context: Examined across all samples were some 110,000,000 sorted cells.

Since all of the isolated RNA was reverse transcribed, expressed TCRB transcripts were what got sequenced. Profiled with immunoSEQ multiplex PCR; TCRdb holds only in-frame clones, not every one. The table has over 150,000 clones, 10% to 13% seen once. CDR1 is MDHEN and CDR2 is SYDVKM in the germline V gene. V lost 6 bases, J lost 9 bases, and 20 bases lay in between. The CDR3 is 15 residues long. Study observations and caveats: Diminished insertions and augmented deletions at VDJ junctions characterized type 1 diabetes patients. Among all four CD4+ subsets, Type 1 diabetes patients had TCRB CDR3s that were moderately but significantly shorter. The naive, central memory and Treg TCRB repertoires looked more alike in patients than they did in healthy donors.

A note on this clone: The antigen is undetermined.

This TCR came from a man aged 25-45 years with type 1 diabetes. V is TRBV28 and J is TRBJ2-2; D is uncertain. The sequenced sample was central memory CD4+ T cells from blood. CDR3 protein: CASRSGGGPFWELFF. CDR3 DNA sequence: TGTGCCAGCAGGAGTGGCGGTGGCCCTTTTTGGGAGCTGTTTTTT.